These 6 T cell receptor beta chains came from one sample sequenced in a study of glioma-infiltrating T cells after dendritic cell vaccination. Time point of the sample: after dendritic cell vaccination, including at tumor progression/relapse. Clones were sequenced by immunoSEQ multiplex PCR, and TCRdb holds only the in-frame ones, with some missing. The data hold 90,000 to 140,000 clones, with 90% observed a single time. The sample was blood, taken after dendritic cell vaccination. The receptors were gathered from a human donor with glioblastoma.

The chain couples TRBV5-4 to TRBJ2-5; TRBD2 matches at 7 bases. This CDR3 is 19 amino acids long. Looked up from germline, CDR1 is SGHNT and CDR2 is YYREEE (reference sequence). V was clipped by 1 base and J by 5 bases; unmatched bases: 20. The CDR3 region has the DNA TGTGCCAGCAGCTTGAAGGGCCAGGGCCGTGGACTGGGGGGGGAGACCCAGTACTTC. Protein product: CASSLKGQGRGLGGETQYF.

The genes are TRBV5-4 and TRBJ2-7; D may be TRBD2 (6 bases). Trimming shortened V by 4 bases and J by 2 bases, and 13 bases separated the two germline ends. This CDR3 comprises 14 residues. Germline V lookup: CDR1 SGHNT, CDR2 YYREEE (reference sequence). The CDR3 reads CASSPGLQAYEQYF. The CDR3 DNA follows: TGTGCCAGCAGCCCGGGACTGCAGGCCTACGAGCAGTACTTC.

The V call is TRBV6-1, the J call TRBJ1-5, with 8 nucleotides matching TRBD1. V gave up 6 bases and J gave up 2 bases; unmatched junction bases: 6. Germline-derived CDR1 and CDR2 are MNHNS and SASEGT. There are 15 residues in the CDR3. The CDR3 bases are TGTGCCAGCAGGACAGGGGTAGGCGGCAATCAGCCCCAGCATTTT. As protein: CASRTGVGGNQPQHF.

The V gene is TRBV5-1, the J gene TRBJ2-7; tentative D call: TRBD1 (5 bases). The ends were cut back, 4 bases at V and 3 bases at J, with 20 bases in the middle. CDR3 length: 16 residues. Per the germline V gene, CDR1 is SGHRS and CDR2 is YFSETQ. CDR3 loop: CASSPMTATTFYEQYF. For the CDR3, the DNA is TGCGCCAGCAGCCCGATGACAGCAACCACATTCTACGAGCAGTACTTC.

In DNA, the CDR3 is TGCGCCAGCAGCGGGGGGACAGCGATCTATGGCTACACCTTC. Its translation is CASSGGTAIYGYTF. The rearrangement uses TRBV5-1 and TRBJ1-2; 7 bases align to TRBD1. Germline values: CDR1 SGHRS, CDR2 YFSETQ. After removal of 4 bases from V and 4 bases from J, the junction contained 7 bases not matched to a gene. CDR3 length: 14 residues.

V usage is TRBV12-2 and J usage is TRBJ2-3; the table names TRBD2, a call not compared with the DNA. TRBV12-2 has pseudogene status. The CDR3 has 22 residues. CDR3 sequence: CASRGRTPGLAGGLTSTDTQYF. CDR3 coding DNA: TGTGCAAGTCGCGGGAGGACCCCGGGACTAGCGGGAGGGCTGACCAGCACAGATACGCAGTATTTT.